This is a list of T cell receptor beta chains from one sample in a study of blood T cells in healthy people across ages. TCRdb reprocessed the 5' RACE reads via MiXCR and lists one record per CDR3 protein. The sample yields hundreds of thousands of distinct CDR3 sequences, roughly 26% seen once. Sequenced input: blood. The receptors were gathered from a woman aged 80 or older in good health. Each CDR3 is given with its conserved first and last residue. A D gene is named only where the DNA matches it firmly. Size is omitted from some rows. Given values are once, few, many or a class for expanded clones.

v_gene: TRBV18; j_gene: TRBJ1-2; abundance: -; d_gene: -; CDR3nt: TGTGCCAGCTCAGTCTCCATGGAAGCTGGCTACACCTTC; CDR3aa: CASSVSMEAGYTF
v_gene: TRBV10-3; j_gene: TRBJ2-7; abundance: -; d_gene: -; CDR3nt: TGTGCCATCAGTGAGGTAGCAGGGCCCCACGAGCAGTACTTC; CDR3aa: CAISEVAGPHEQYF
v_gene: TRBV20-1; j_gene: TRBJ2-1; abundance: many; d_gene: -; CDR3nt: TGCAGTGCTAGCGAAAGGAATAATGAGCAGTTCTTC; CDR3aa: CSASERNNEQFF
v_gene: TRBV5-6; j_gene: TRBJ2-5; abundance: many; d_gene: -; CDR3nt: TGTGCCAGCAGCTTGTTGGGAGGTAGCGCCGAGACCCAGTACTTC; CDR3aa: CASSLLGGSAETQYF
v_gene: TRBV7-9; j_gene: TRBJ2-5; abundance: many; d_gene: TRBD1; CDR3nt: TGTGCCAGCAGCGCGGGACAGGTGGATAGGGAGACCCAGTACTTC; CDR3aa: CASSAGQVDRETQYF
v_gene: TRBV14; j_gene: TRBJ2-3; abundance: few; d_gene: TRBD1; CDR3nt: TGTGCCAGCAGCCAGCGACAGGGAGCTACAGATACGCAGTATTTT; CDR3aa: CASSQRQGATDTQYF
v_gene: TRBV7-9; j_gene: TRBJ1-1; abundance: -; d_gene: TRBD1; CDR3nt: TGTGCCAGCAGCTTAGACCAGGGGGGCACTGAAGCTTTCTTT; CDR3aa: CASSLDQGGTEAFF
v_gene: TRBV25-1; j_gene: TRBJ1-2; abundance: many; d_gene: -; CDR3nt: TGTGCCAGCAGCGAACCGGGACCCTCGTATGGCTACACCTTC; CDR3aa: CASSEPGPSYGYTF
v_gene: TRBV24-1; j_gene: TRBJ2-1; abundance: many; d_gene: TRBD2; CDR3nt: TGTGCCACCAGCCCCCGACTAGCGTCCGGGAAAATCAACAATGAGCAGTTCTTC; CDR3aa: CATSPRLASGKINNEQFF
v_gene: TRBV24-1; j_gene: TRBJ2-4; abundance: few; d_gene: TRBD1; CDR3nt: TGTGCCACCAGTTCCGGACAGGGATTAGCCAAAAACATTCAGTACTTC; CDR3aa: CATSSGQGLAKNIQYF
v_gene: TRBV29-1; j_gene: TRBJ2-1; abundance: many; d_gene: -; CDR3nt: TGCAGCGTATCAGGGCCGGTTGAGCAGTTCTTC; CDR3aa: CSVSGPVEQFF
v_gene: TRBV30; j_gene: TRBJ1-2; abundance: once; d_gene: -; CDR3nt: TGTGCCTGGAGTGTACATGATTTCCATGGCTACACCTTC; CDR3aa: CAWSVHDFHGYTF
v_gene: TRBV6-5; j_gene: TRBJ1-2; abundance: many; d_gene: TRBD1; CDR3nt: TGTGCCAGCGCCCGACAGGGAGGAAACTATGGCTACACCTTC; CDR3aa: CASARQGGNYGYTF
v_gene: TRBV7-2; j_gene: TRBJ2-2; abundance: -; d_gene: TRBD2; CDR3nt: TGTGCCAGCAGCTTAGCCGTCCATTGGCGGGGGGGCCGGGTCGGGGAGCTGTTTTTT; CDR3aa: CASSLAVHWRGGRVGELFF
v_gene: TRBV11-2; j_gene: TRBJ2-1; abundance: -; d_gene: TRBD2; CDR3nt: TGTGCCAGCAGCTTAAAGCGGGGGGGGCCAAATGAGCAGTTCTTC; CDR3aa: CASSLKRGGPNEQFF
v_gene: TRBV21-1; j_gene: TRBJ2-1; abundance: many; d_gene: -; CDR3nt: TGTGCCAGCTCCGGACTATTACCGATGCGACATTACAATGAGCAGTTCTTC; CDR3aa: CASSGLLPMRHYNEQFF
v_gene: TRBV6-6; j_gene: TRBJ2-7; abundance: few; d_gene: -; CDR3nt: TGTGCCAGCAGCAAACAGGGTCCCACCTACGAGCAGTACTTC; CDR3aa: CASSKQGPTYEQYF
v_gene: TRBV7-6; j_gene: TRBJ2-3; abundance: -; d_gene: TRBD1; CDR3nt: TGTGCCAGCAGCTTAGTTTCCCGACAGGGGACAGATACGCAGTATTTT; CDR3aa: CASSLVSRQGTDTQYF
v_gene: TRBV20-1; j_gene: TRBJ1-6; abundance: -; d_gene: TRBD1; CDR3nt: TGCAGTGCCGTCGGGACAGTTAATTCACCCCTCCACTTT; CDR3aa: CSAVGTVNSPLHF
v_gene: TRBV7-9; j_gene: TRBJ1-5; abundance: few; d_gene: -; CDR3nt: TGTGCCAGCAGCTCTCCAGGGGTTAGCAATCAGCCCCAGCATTTT; CDR3aa: CASSSPGVSNQPQHF
v_gene: TRBV20-1; j_gene: TRBJ2-5; abundance: many; d_gene: -; CDR3nt: TGCAGTGCTACGTATACCGACAGTCAAGAGACCCAGTACTTC; CDR3aa: CSATYTDSQETQYF
v_gene: TRBV6-6; j_gene: TRBJ1-1; abundance: many; d_gene: -; CDR3nt: TGTGCCAGCAGTTACTCCGGAAGGGCTGAAGCTTTCTTT; CDR3aa: CASSYSGRAEAFF
v_gene: TRBV20-1; j_gene: TRBJ2-5; abundance: -; d_gene: -; CDR3nt: TGCGGTGCTAGCCTAGCTACCTACAATGAGCAGTACTTC; CDR3aa: CGASLATYNEQYF
v_gene: TRBV11-2; j_gene: TRBJ2-1; abundance: many; d_gene: TRBD2; CDR3nt: TGTGCCAGCAGCTTAGAAGCGGGGAGTGAGCAGTTCTTC; CDR3aa: CASSLEAGSEQFF
v_gene: TRBV3-1; j_gene: TRBJ2-3; abundance: many; d_gene: TRBD2; CDR3nt: TGTGCCAGCAGCCAAGATGCAGCGGGGGATTTTAGGGACCAGCGTACGCAGTATTTT; CDR3aa: CASSQDAAGDFRDQRTQYF
v_gene: TRBV18; j_gene: TRBJ1-5; abundance: -; d_gene: -; CDR3nt: TGTGCCAGCTCAAACTCACAGGGAAGCAATAAGCCCCAGCATTTT; CDR3aa: CASSNSQGSNKPQHF
v_gene: TRBV4-1; j_gene: TRBJ2-7; abundance: few; d_gene: TRBD1; CDR3nt: TGCGCCAGCAGCCCGGGGACAGGGGGTCGATCCTACGAGCAGTACTTC; CDR3aa: CASSPGTGGRSYEQYF
v_gene: TRBV9; j_gene: TRBJ2-7; abundance: few; d_gene: TRBD2; CDR3nt: TGTGCCAGCAGCGTAGCCAGCGGGGGGCCCTCCTACGAGCAGTACTTC; CDR3aa: CASSVASGGPSYEQYF
v_gene: TRBV7-9; j_gene: TRBJ2-1; abundance: -; d_gene: -; CDR3nt: TGTGCCAGCAGCTTAGGACGGGAGAGCAATGAGCAGTTCTTC; CDR3aa: CASSLGRESNEQFF
v_gene: TRBV5-1; j_gene: TRBJ1-1; abundance: many; d_gene: TRBD1; CDR3nt: TGCGCCAGCAGCTCGCGGACAGGGTCAACTGAAGCTTTCTTT; CDR3aa: CASSSRTGSTEAFF
v_gene: TRBV12-3/TRBV12-4; j_gene: TRBJ2-7; abundance: many; d_gene: -; CDR3nt: TGTGCCAGCAGTATAACAGGGGGGGGGTCCTACGAGCAGTACTTC; CDR3aa: CASSITGGGSYEQYF
v_gene: TRBV11-2; j_gene: TRBJ2-1; abundance: many; d_gene: -; CDR3nt: TGTGCCAGCAGCTTACGGGAAAGCTCCTACAATGAGCAGTTCTTC; CDR3aa: CASSLRESSYNEQFF
v_gene: TRBV7-8; j_gene: TRBJ2-3; abundance: -; d_gene: -; CDR3nt: TGTGCCAGCAGTCGGATGGAAGGGGGGGCATATGATACGCAGTATTTT; CDR3aa: CASSRMEGGAYDTQYF
v_gene: TRBV9; j_gene: TRBJ1-1; abundance: -; d_gene: -; CDR3nt: TGTGCCAGCAGCGTCACACCGATGGGCACCGAAGCTTTCTTT; CDR3aa: CASSVTPMGTEAFF
v_gene: TRBV19; j_gene: TRBJ2-3; abundance: -; d_gene: TRBD2; CDR3nt: TGTGCCAGTAGTGGTGCGGGAGCTAGCACAGATACGCAGTATTTT; CDR3aa: CASSGAGASTDTQYF
v_gene: TRBV7-2; j_gene: TRBJ1-2; abundance: -; d_gene: TRBD1; CDR3nt: TGTGCCAGCAGCAGTAATAGGCAGGGGGCTTTCACCTTC; CDR3aa: CASSSNRQGAFTF
v_gene: TRBV6-2/TRBV6-3; j_gene: TRBJ2-5; abundance: many; d_gene: -; CDR3nt: TGTGCCAGCAGTAAACCACTCCGGGAAGAGACCCAGTACTTC; CDR3aa: CASSKPLREETQYF
v_gene: TRBV18; j_gene: TRBJ2-7; abundance: many; d_gene: TRBD1; CDR3nt: TGTGCCAGCTCAGAGGACAGGGTCACCTACGAGCAGTACTTC; CDR3aa: CASSEDRVTYEQYF
v_gene: TRBV2; j_gene: TRBJ1-6; abundance: -; d_gene: -; CDR3nt: TGTGCCAGCAGTGTGGACAGAAATAATTCACCCCTCCACTTT; CDR3aa: CASSVDRNNSPLHF
v_gene: TRBV7-9; j_gene: TRBJ2-5; abundance: many; d_gene: TRBD2; CDR3nt: TGTGCCACGTCGGCGGGGGGTCTGGAGACCCAGTACTTC; CDR3aa: CATSAGGLETQYF
v_gene: TRBV6-2/TRBV6-3; j_gene: TRBJ2-7; abundance: -; d_gene: TRBD1; CDR3nt: TGTGCCAGCAGTTCCGCCGGACAGGGATTTTACGAGCAGTACTTC; CDR3aa: CASSSAGQGFYEQYF
v_gene: TRBV20-1; j_gene: TRBJ1-2; abundance: -; d_gene: -; CDR3nt: TGCAGTGCTAGAATCCCATGGGAGGCTGGCCACACCTTC; CDR3aa: CSARIPWEAGHTF
v_gene: TRBV5-5; j_gene: TRBJ1-4; abundance: few; d_gene: -; CDR3nt: TGTGCCAGCAGGCAACCGGGGGGAAGCGAAAAACTGTTTTTT; CDR3aa: CASRQPGGSEKLFF
v_gene: TRBV27; j_gene: TRBJ1-6; abundance: few; d_gene: -; CDR3nt: TGTGCCAGCAGTTCCCCCGGGAGTACACGCGAGAATTCACCCCTCCACTTT; CDR3aa: CASSSPGSTRENSPLHF
v_gene: TRBV9; j_gene: TRBJ2-2; abundance: few; d_gene: -; CDR3nt: TGTGCCAGCAGCGTAGGAGGCGATAACACCGGGGAGCTGTTTTTT; CDR3aa: CASSVGGDNTGELFF
v_gene: TRBV20-1; j_gene: TRBJ2-1; abundance: -; d_gene: TRBD2; CDR3nt: TGCAGTGCTAGAGATCTAGCGGGAGTTGAGCAGTTCTTC; CDR3aa: CSARDLAGVEQFF
v_gene: TRBV15; j_gene: TRBJ1-1; abundance: few; d_gene: TRBD1; CDR3nt: TGTGCCACCAGCAGAGATCTCATTTACGGGCAGGGGGATACTGAAGCTTTCTTT; CDR3aa: CATSRDLIYGQGDTEAFF
v_gene: TRBV7-8; j_gene: TRBJ2-2; abundance: many; d_gene: TRBD2; CDR3nt: TGTGCCAGCAGCTCCCGAAGCGGGGCGGGGAGGACCGGGGAGCTGTTTTTT; CDR3aa: CASSSRSGAGRTGELFF